This TCR beta chain emerged from a study of response to subunit inactivated influenza vaccine. The CDR3 is 16 amino acids. V shed 0 bases, J shed 6 bases, and the junction held 8 bases outside the gene matches. Germline V gene lookup returns CDR1 SGHDT and CDR2 YYEEEE. TCRdb reprocessed the RT-PCR reads with MiXCR, giving one entry per CDR3 protein. The sample consists of about 310,000 distinct CDR3 sequences, roughly 20% of them appearing once. This clonotype was seen a few times. What it binds is not known. Overall study findings and caveats: The study's authors posited that every seasonal influenza vaccination enlists few new T cells.

The specimen comprised PBMCs from blood, sampled about 20 months after vaccination. The chain carries TRBV5-6 and TRBJ2-1; 8 positions agree with TRBD2. The sequence was collected from a man aged 50 to 69 who received an inactivated influenza vaccine. The CDR3 sequence is CASSLEPAGAINEQFF. CDR3 DNA: TGTGCCAGCAGCTTGGAGCCAGCGGGAGCTATCAATGAGCAGTTCTTC.